This T cell receptor beta chain was sequenced in a study of Graves' ophthalmopathy and Graves' hyperthyroidism. From RNA, the CDR3 regions of TCR beta chains were amplified and sequenced. The authors performed first-round RT-PCR with HTBI primers and then a second-round multiplex PCR. A single record per CDR3 protein comes from TCRdb applying MiXCR to the multiplex PCR reads. The sample yields approximately 540,000 distinct CDR3 sequences, about 40% seen once. Hyperthyroidism patients, aged 18 to 65, were newly diagnosed, under 2 months' duration. Reliance was placed on clinical symptoms, serum thyroxine, TRAb, thyroid ultrasound and orbital computed tomography for diagnosis. V shed 1 base and J shed 8 bases, with 10 bases lying between them. The germline gives CDR1 KGHDR, CDR2 SFDVKD. This CDR3 contains 13 residues. This clonotype was seen ten or more times.

Sequenced input: peripheral blood or thyroid tissue (not recorded which). The genes are TRBV24-1 and TRBJ1-1; TRBD1 might be the D (6 bases). This clonotype was obtained from an adult man with Graves' hyperthyroidism. The CDR3, as DNA: TGTGCCACCAGTGATTTCCCCGGGACAGAAGCTTTCTTT. It translates to CATSDFPGTEAFF.